A selection of T cell receptor beta chains follows, all from one sample in a study of Graves' ophthalmopathy and Graves' hyperthyroidism. TCRdb called the multiplex PCR reads again in MiXCR, with one record for every CDR3 protein. The data hold around 1.1 million distinct CDR3 sequences, with 35% to 40% observed a single time. The specimen was peripheral blood or thyroid tissue (not recorded which). All receptors come from an adult man with Graves' hyperthyroidism. Both conserved end residues are part of each CDR3. Each record gives: clone size, D gene, J gene, V gene, CDR3 DNA, CDR3 protein. A D gene is named only where the DNA matches it firmly. Size values are once, few and many counts, or a class for expanded clones, and some rows have none.

size: many
D: .
J: TRBJ2-7
V: TRBV29-1
DNA: TGCAGCGTTGTAGCGCAGGGGAACTACGAGCAGTACTTC
CDR3: CSVVAQGNYEQYF

size: once
D: .
J: TRBJ1-2
V: TRBV25-1
DNA: TGTGCCAGCAGACAGGAGGGCCCTTATGGCTACACCTTC
CDR3: CASRQEGPYGYTF

size: .
D: .
J: TRBJ1-4
V: TRBV27
DNA: TGTGCCAGCACCAGCCTCGATTCAACTAATGAAAAACTGTTTTTT
CDR3: CASTSLDSTNEKLFF

size: few
D: .
J: TRBJ2-7
V: TRBV7-2
DNA: TGTGCCAGCAGCTTAGGGGTGGACTACGAGCAGTACTTC
CDR3: CASSLGVDYEQYF

size: few
D: .
J: TRBJ2-2
V: TRBV20-1
DNA: TGCAGTGCTAGGGACCTTACTTCGGGGGAGCTGTTTTTT
CDR3: CSARDLTSGELFF

size: many
D: .
J: TRBJ1-2
V: TRBV29-1
DNA: TGCAGCGTTGAAGACCAGTACTATGGCTACACCTTC
CDR3: CSVEDQYYGYTF

size: .
D: .
J: TRBJ1-2
V: TRBV10-2
DNA: TGTGCCAGCAGTGACACCGGGCCCAACTATGGCTACACCTTC
CDR3: CASSDTGPNYGYTF

size: .
D: .
J: TRBJ1-2
V: TRBV10-3
DNA: TGTGCCATCAGTGAGGATAGGGGCTACACCTTC
CDR3: CAISEDRGYTF

size: few
D: .
J: TRBJ2-7
V: TRBV6-5
DNA: TGTGCCAGCAGTTATCCCTCCGCGCAGAACCCCTACGAGCAGTACTTC
CDR3: CASSYPSAQNPYEQYF

size: .
D: .
J: TRBJ1-2
V: TRBV7-9
DNA: TGTGCCGGCAGTTTACAGTATGGCTACACCTTC
CDR3: CAGSLQYGYTF

size: .
D: .
J: TRBJ2-7
V: TRBV27
DNA: TGTGCCAGCAGTCCAACTCGGGCTGGTGAGCAGTACTTC
CDR3: CASSPTRAGEQYF

size: .
D: .
J: TRBJ2-7
V: TRBV7-3
DNA: TGTGCCAGCAGCTTTGCAGCCGGGGCGGAGTCCGAGCAGTACTTC
CDR3: CASSFAAGAESEQYF

size: many
D: TRBD2
J: TRBJ2-2
V: TRBV6-4
DNA: TGTGCCAGCAGTGAAGCAGCGGGAGCGGCCGGGGAGCTGTTTTTT
CDR3: CASSEAAGAAGELFF

size: few
D: .
J: TRBJ1-4
V: TRBV11-2
DNA: TGTGCCAGCAGCCGGGATGGACGTTTAGGTCGAAAAAAACTGTTTTTT
CDR3: CASSRDGRLGRKKLFF

size: .
D: .
J: TRBJ1-2
V: TRBV9
DNA: TGTGCCACCAGCTTAGGTCCTCAGGCGACCTATGGCCACACCTTC
CDR3: CATSLGPQATYGHTF

size: few
D: .
J: TRBJ2-3
V: TRBV12-3/TRBV12-4
DNA: TGTGCCAGCAGGCCACGGGAACTAAGCACAGATACGCAGTATTTT
CDR3: CASRPRELSTDTQYF

size: few
D: TRBD1
J: TRBJ1-1
V: TRBV9
DNA: TGTGCCAGCAGCCCCGGACAGGGAAGTTATGAAGCTTTCTTT
CDR3: CASSPGQGSYEAFF

size: .
D: .
J: TRBJ1-6
V: TRBV7-2
DNA: TGTGCCAGCAGCTCCACGAGTGGTTCACCCCTCCACTTT
CDR3: CASSSTSGSPLHF

size: many
D: .
J: TRBJ2-7
V: TRBV28
DNA: TGTGCCAGCAACCTCGAGGGGCTTGAGCAGTACTTC
CDR3: CASNLEGLEQYF

size: many
D: .
J: TRBJ1-1
V: TRBV20-1
DNA: TGCAGTGCCCGAAAAGGGGGGGGAGGCACTGAAGCTTTCTTT
CDR3: CSARKGGGGTEAFF